The subject of this entry is one T cell receptor beta chain. Antigen: not known. The data were obtained in a study of cytomegalovirus exposure and HLA in healthy donors. The wider study: Earlier work reported around 110 million unique TCR beta sequences from some 180 million T cells. Study-level results: Several top significant clusters appeared, in a later analysis, to be linked to common viral pathogens. Presence/absence results assume similar sequencing depth per donor, which may not hold.

It was with 60 Vbeta and 13 Jbeta primers that the PCR ran. This table comes from immunoSEQ multiplex PCR, and its TCRdb copy is limited to in-frame clones, with some not included. Its listing shows 100,000 to 150,000 clones. Germline CDR1 MDHEN, CDR2 SYDVKM. This CDR3 is built from 13 residues. Deletions cut 5 bases from V and 14 bases from J, with 16 bases between. What was sequenced was PBMCs. The chain links TRBV28 to TRBJ1-6; D may be TRBD1 (6 bases). This TCR derives from a man younger than 30 in good health and CMV-seronegative. This CDR3 is CASSVQGIRALHF. For the CDR3, the DNA is TGTGCCAGCAGTGTACAGGGTATTCGGGCCCTCCACTTT.